This TCR beta chain originates from a study of T cells in Graves' hyperthyroidism and ophthalmopathy. General study points: Most thyroid clonotypes that were expanded above 0.001 also turned up in blood.

There were TCR beta CDR3 regions amplified from RNA transcripts. The TCR CDR3 first-round RT-PCR relied on the HTBI primer set. MiXCR, run by TCRdb on the multiplex PCR reads, gives a single entry per CDR3 protein. The sample shows a few hundred thousand distinct CDR3 sequences, around 14% of them seen only once. V trimming: 5 bases; J trimming: 4 bases; junction bases outside the gene matches: 5. Germline loops: CDR1 SGHTA, CDR2 FQGNSA. The CDR3 has 16 residues. At least ten counts were recorded for this clonotype. The antigen remains undetermined. Patients between 18 and 65 years old had hyperthyroidism, newly diagnosed and lasting under 2 months. Fresh 10 ml peripheral blood yielded PBMCs.

Material: blood. The V gene is TRBV7-2, the J gene TRBJ2-3; 14 nucleotides line up with TRBD2. This clonotype was sampled from a woman in her twenties or thirties with Graves' hyperthyroidism. DNA for the CDR3: TGTGCCAGCAGCGCGACTAGCGGGAGGGGGGCAGATACGCAGTATTTT. It is translated as CASSATSGRGADTQYF.